Included here is one T cell receptor beta chain sequence, with context. Antigen: not known. The sample belongs to a study of T-cell reconstitution after alpha-beta-depleted transplantation in children. General observations from the study: About two months after transplant, alpha-beta T cells reportedly came from several hundred expanded graft clones. From newly produced T cells came most of the T-cell counts and diversity one year after transplant.

The TCRbeta library was prepared with unique molecular identifiers. TCRdb processed the PCR reads anew with MiXCR; each CDR3 protein has one entry. The data show around 490,000 distinct CDR3 sequences, 10% to 12% seen once. This CDR3 has 14 amino acids. Trimming cost V 2 bases and J 5 bases, with 12 bases left between them. In germline, CDR1 is DFQATT, CDR2 SNEGSKA (reference sequence). This chain joins TRBV20-1 and TRBJ1-4; D perhaps matches TRBD1 (5 bases). This specimen consisted of PBMCs, mostly from graft donor cells, obtained 180 days after TCRalphabeta/CD19-depleted stem cell transplant. The clonotype originates from a female patient aged 2 to 10 who had a stem cell transplant for aplastic anemia, so the T cells may come from the graft donor. In nucleotides, the CDR3 is TGCAGTGCTAGATTAATCAGGGAGAATGAAAAACTGTTTTTT. It codes for CSARLIRENEKLFF.